This passage covers 12 T cell receptor beta chains from one sample sequenced in a study of blood T cells in healthy people across ages. Alongside a J-beta primer mix, a sample-barcoded 5' primer served in a second PCR lasting roughly 6 to 11 cycles. TCRdb analysed the 5' RACE reads with MiXCR anew, one entry per CDR3 protein. The sample yields 630,000 or so distinct CDR3 sequences, about 34% seen once. Source material: blood. The receptors originated from a woman older than 75 in good health.

J is TRBJ1-5 and V is TRBV7-6; TRBD1 might be the D (6 bases). CDR3 length: 18 residues. Germline-derived CDR1 and CDR2 are SGHVS and FNYEAQ. V lost 0 bases to trimming and J lost 2 bases, with 17 bases between them. The CDR3 DNA sequence: TGTGCCAGCAGCTTAGCCGCCCCGGGGGCTGGTGGCAATCAGCCCCAGCATTTT. Its translation is CASSLAAPGAGGNQPQHF.

A few counts support this clonotype. CDR3 DNA: TGCAGTGCTAGCCCCCGGACAGGCGACACCGGGGAGCTGTTTTTT. Amino acids: CSASPRTGDTGELFF. The V gene is TRBV20-1, the J gene TRBJ2-2, with TRBD1 identical over 7 bases. V shed 3 bases and J 3 bases; nucleotides not matched to a gene: 7. The CDR3 runs to 15 residues. Germline CDR1 DFQATT, CDR2 SNEGSKA (reference sequence).

This clonotype appeared a few times. Just one base apart from a much larger clone, this may be a read error. This chain links TRBV5-1 with TRBJ2-1, with D perhaps TRBD1 or TRBD2 (5 bases each). The DNA end is a closer match to TRBJ2-7, so the J assignment may be wrong. CDR1 SGHRS and CDR2 YFSETQ come from the germline V gene. This CDR3 comprises 14 residues. CDR3 bases: TGCGCCAGCAGCTTCCCGGGGACCTACAATGAGCAGTACTTC. Residues: CASSFPGTYNEQYF.

The V call is TRBV7-9, the J call TRBJ1-2; TRBD1 agrees at 9 bases. This CDR3 has 15 amino acids. V lost 5 bases and J lost 2; bases outside the gene matches: 6. Germline CDR1 reads SEHNR; CDR2 reads FQNEAQ (reference sequence). CDR3 sequence reads: CASSDATGGNYGYTF. As DNA, the CDR3 is TGTGCCAGCAGCGATGCGACAGGGGGGAACTATGGCTACACCTTC.

This clonotype was seen repeatedly, ten times or more. V is TRBV6-5 and J is TRBJ2-1; 7 bases line up with TRBD2. CDR1 and CDR2 from the germline V gene are MNHEY and SVGAGI. The length of the CDR3 is 13 residues. V was clipped by 8 bases and J by 6 bases; unmatched bases: 7. CDR3 sequence (DNA): TGTGCCAGCTCGGGGGGTGCGTCCAATGAGCAGTTCTTC. Its translation: CASSGGASNEQFF.

The chain has TRBV20-1 and TRBJ2-5; 10 bases match TRBD2. The V segment lost 6 bases and the J segment 11 bases; nucleotides outside the gene matches: 18. The CDR3 loop spans 15 amino acids. Germline CDR1 reads DFQATT; CDR2 reads SNEGSKA (reference sequence). This CDR3 is CSALSSGGTYNKQYF. CDR3 coding DNA: TGCAGTGCCCTATCTAGCGGGGGAACCTACAATAAGCAGTACTTC.

As for this clonotype: This could be a read error, since a much larger clone is one nucleotide away. The chain recombines TRBV30 with TRBJ2-5, with D maybe TRBD1 (6 bases). Trimming removed 0 bases at V and 4 bases at J, with 12 bases between. Germline assignment: CDR1 GTSNPN and CDR2 SVGIG (reference sequence). The CDR3 extends over 14 amino acids. The CDR3 DNA is TGTGCCTGGAGTGTACAGGGATCGGGAGAGACCCAGTACTTC. Protein sequence: CAWSVQGSGETQYF.

The chain employs TRBV4-3 and TRBJ1-1; no reliable D call. Trimming left V 4 bases short and J 0 bases short, with 12 bases between. The CDR3 is made up of 15 amino acids. Germline V CDR1 and CDR2: LGHNA, YSLEER. CDR3 sequence reads: CASSRRAGMNTEAFF. CDR3 DNA sequence: TGCGCCAGCAGCCGGCGCGCCGGGATGAACACTGAAGCTTTCTTT.

This chain connects TRBV6-5 to TRBJ1-1, with unresolved D. The CDR3 has 13 amino acids. The V end lost 7 bases, the J end lost 3 bases, and 12 bases lay between the germline ends. Germline loops: CDR1 MNHEY, CDR2 SVGAGI. The chain's CDR3 is CASTRKGHTEAFF. In DNA form, the CDR3 reads TGTGCCAGCACGAGGAAGGGTCACACTGAAGCTTTCTTT.

The chain couples TRBV9 to TRBJ2-3; 9 bases agree with TRBD2. The CDR3 length is 16 residues. The ends lost 3 bases at V and 6 bases at J; junction bases unmatched: 11. In germline, CDR1 is SGDLS, CDR2 YYNGEE. For the CDR3, the DNA is TGTGCCAGCAGCGCCCCCGTAGCGGGAGTAGCGGATACGCAGTATTTT. It is translated as CASSAPVAGVADTQYF.

The gene calls are TRBV20-1 and TRBJ1-2, with 7 nucleotides matching TRBD1. CDR1 and CDR2 from the germline V gene are DFQATT and SNEGSKA (reference sequence). CDR3 length: 15 amino acids. Germline trimming cut 4 bases from V and 0 bases from J; bases unmatched to any gene: 8. The chain's CDR3 is CSATITGDTNYGYTF. In nucleotides, the CDR3 is TGCAGTGCTACAATTACAGGGGATACTAACTATGGCTACACCTTC.

At least ten counts were recorded for this clonotype. The chain employs TRBV7-2 and TRBJ2-1, with 10 bases lining up with TRBD1. This CDR3 region has 16 residues. V trimming: 5 bases; J trimming: 4 bases; junction bases outside the gene matches: 8. The germline V gene encodes CDR1 SGHTA and CDR2 FQGNSA. The CDR3 sequence: CASSLRQGAAYNEQFF. CDR3 bases: TGTGCCAGCAGCCTTCGACAGGGGGCTGCGTACAATGAGCAGTTCTTC.